This T cell receptor (beta chain) comes out of a study of T-cell reconstitution after alpha-beta-depleted transplantation in children. For TCRbeta, the library was prepared with unique molecular identifiers. One entry per CDR3 protein, called by TCRdb with MiXCR from the PCR reads. The sample has some 300,000 distinct CDR3 sequences; roughly a tenth are singletons. This clonotype appeared once. The CDR3 runs to 15 residues. Germline trimming cut 6 bases from V and 4 bases from J; bases unmatched to any gene: 9. The chain is built from TRBV12-3 or TRBV12-4 and TRBJ2-7, with 10 nucleotides matching TRBD2. The source of this sequence is a boy less than two years old with acute myeloid leukemia, due to receive a stem cell transplant. Sequences were derived from PBMCs, sampled before TCRalphabeta/CD19-depleted stem cell transplant. CDR3 DNA sequence: TGTGCCAGCAGCTCAGGACTAGCGGAGACATACGAGCAGTACTTC. Encoded protein: CASSSGLAETYEQYF.